This TCR beta chain appears in the sequencing data of a study of shared clonotypes between healthy human individuals. About the research overall: The study used three CD4 naive, three CD4 memory, two CD8 naive and one CD8 memory plate per donor.

Assay execution proceeded at the deep level. Using immunoSEQ multiplex PCR, the repertoire was profiled, and TCRdb retains in-frame clones only, with some absent. The profile covers roughly 300,000 clones, with around four fifths appearing a single time and about 9.4% taken by the ten largest. Deletions cut 5 bases from V and 4 bases from J, with 15 bases between. The CDR3 has 15 amino acids. In germline, CDR1 is LNHDA, CDR2 SQIVND (reference sequence). The source is a man aged 30 to 39 in good health. The sample comprised memory CD4+ T cells sorted from blood. The sample's subset: CD45RA-negative fraction. The rearrangement joins TRBV19 to TRBJ1-5; D perhaps matches TRBD1 (6 bases). The CDR3 DNA is TGTGCCAGTAGTCTAGGTAGGGGACAAAATCAGCCCCAGCATTTT. Translation gives CASSLGRGQNQPQHF. The variable domain in full, completed from reference TRBV19 and TRBJ1-5, reads DGGITQSPKYLFRKEGQNVTLSCEQNLNHDAMYWYRQDPGQGLRLIYYSQIVNDFQKGDIAEGYSVSREKKESFPLTVTSAQKNPTAFYLCASSLGRGQNQPQHFGDGTRLSIL.